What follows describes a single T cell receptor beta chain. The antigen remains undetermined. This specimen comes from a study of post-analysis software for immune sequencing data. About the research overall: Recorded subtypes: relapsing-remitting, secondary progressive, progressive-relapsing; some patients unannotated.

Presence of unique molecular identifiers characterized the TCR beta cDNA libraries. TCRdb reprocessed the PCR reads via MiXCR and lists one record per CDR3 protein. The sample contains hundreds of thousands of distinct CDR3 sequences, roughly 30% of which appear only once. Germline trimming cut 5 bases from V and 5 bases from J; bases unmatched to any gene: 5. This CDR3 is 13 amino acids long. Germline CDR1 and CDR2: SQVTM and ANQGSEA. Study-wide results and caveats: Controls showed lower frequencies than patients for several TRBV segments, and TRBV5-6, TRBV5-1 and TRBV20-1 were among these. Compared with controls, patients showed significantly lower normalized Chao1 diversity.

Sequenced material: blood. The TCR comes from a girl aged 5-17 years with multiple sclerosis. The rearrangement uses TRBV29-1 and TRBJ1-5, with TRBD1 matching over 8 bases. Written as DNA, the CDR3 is TGCAGCGTTAGGATACAGGGGGATCAGCCCCAGCATTTT. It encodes CSVRIQGDQPQHF.